This T cell receptor (beta chain) was profiled in a study of sequential checkpoint blockade in melanoma. With V trimmed by 2 bases and J by 4 bases, 12 bases remained unmatched. Germline CDR1 reads MNHNS; CDR2 reads SASEGT. The CDR3 loop spans 18 amino acids. Indicated treatment: randomized to nivolumab then ipilimumab (arm A) or the reverse (arm B). No patient had prior DNA-damaging chemotherapy. Measured with immunoSEQ multiplex PCR; TCRdb has only the in-frame clones, and not every one. The sample holds about 9,100 clones, roughly four fifths seen once. The clonotype comes from a human donor with melanoma. This sample comprised CD8+ T cells sorted from blood (inferred from file names), obtained from a patient given nivolumab and ipilimumab in sequence. The rearrangement links TRBV6-1 to TRBJ2-5; TRBD2 matches 11 bases. The CDR3 sequence is CASSESLLTSGIGETQYF. In DNA, the CDR3 is TGTGCCAGCAGTGAATCGTTGCTGACTAGCGGGATAGGAGAGACCCAGTACTTC.